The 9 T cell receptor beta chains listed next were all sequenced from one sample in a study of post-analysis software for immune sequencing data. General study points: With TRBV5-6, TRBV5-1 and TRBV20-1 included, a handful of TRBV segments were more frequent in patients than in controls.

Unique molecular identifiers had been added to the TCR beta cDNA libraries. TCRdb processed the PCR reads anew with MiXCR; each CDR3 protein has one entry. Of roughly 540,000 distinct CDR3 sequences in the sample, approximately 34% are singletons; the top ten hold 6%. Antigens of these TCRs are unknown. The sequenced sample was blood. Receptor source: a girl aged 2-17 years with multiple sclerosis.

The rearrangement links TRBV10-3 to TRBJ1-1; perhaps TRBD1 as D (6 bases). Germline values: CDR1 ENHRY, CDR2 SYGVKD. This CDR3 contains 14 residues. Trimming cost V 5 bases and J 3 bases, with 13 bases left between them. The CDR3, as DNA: TGTGCCATCAGTAGCCTACAGGGAGACACTGAAGCTTTCTTT. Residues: CAISSLQGDTEAFF.

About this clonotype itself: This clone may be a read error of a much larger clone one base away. The CDR3 reads CASSRDSPYNEQFF. The CDR3 region has the DNA TGTGCCAGCAGTCGGGACAGCCCCTACAATGAGCAGTTCTTC. The chain employs TRBV6-1 and TRBJ2-1; 7 bases align to TRBD1. The CDR3 is made up of 14 amino acids. V lost 5 bases and J lost 2; bases outside the gene matches: 3. The V gene's germline CDR1 is MNHNS and CDR2 SASEGT.

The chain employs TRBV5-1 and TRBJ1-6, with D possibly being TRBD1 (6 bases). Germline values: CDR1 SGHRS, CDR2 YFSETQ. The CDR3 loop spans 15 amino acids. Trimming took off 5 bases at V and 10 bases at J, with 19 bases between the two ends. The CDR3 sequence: CASRPTGKLQSPLHF. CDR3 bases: TGCGCCAGCAGACCTACAGGGAAATTACAGTCACCCCTCCACTTT.

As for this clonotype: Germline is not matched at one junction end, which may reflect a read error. The CDR3 spells CASSLQTGGANYDYTF. The DNA for the CDR3 is TGTGCCAGCAGCCTACAGACAGGGGGCGCAAACTATGACTACACCTTC. The rearrangement joins TRBV7-9 to TRBJ1-2; 10 bases map to TRBD1. The CDR3 covers 16 residues. Germline CDR1 is SEHNR and CDR2 is FQNEAQ (reference sequence).

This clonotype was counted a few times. Here the CDR3 DNA reads TGTGCCAGCACGAACGAGGGGCCTTCTAGTGGTATTCAGTACTTC. Encoded protein: CASTNEGPSSGIQYF. V is TRBV6-2 or TRBV6-3 and J is TRBJ2-4; D may match TRBD1 or TRBD2 (5 bases each). V shed 7 bases and J shed 10 bases, with 23 bases lying between them. Germline V gene sequence: CDR1 MNHEY, CDR2 SVGEGT. The CDR3 contains 15 residues.

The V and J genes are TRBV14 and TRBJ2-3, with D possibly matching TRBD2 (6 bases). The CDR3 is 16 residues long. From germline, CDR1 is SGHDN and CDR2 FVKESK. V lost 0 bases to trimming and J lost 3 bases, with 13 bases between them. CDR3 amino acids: CASSQEDAGSTDTQYF. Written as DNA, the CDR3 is TGTGCCAGCAGCCAAGAAGATGCGGGGAGTACAGATACGCAGTATTTT.

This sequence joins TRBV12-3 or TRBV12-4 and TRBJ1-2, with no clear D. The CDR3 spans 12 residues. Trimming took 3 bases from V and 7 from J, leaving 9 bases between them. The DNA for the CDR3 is TGTGCCAGCAGTTTGGGTCAGGCTGGCTACACCTTC. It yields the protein CASSLGQAGYTF.

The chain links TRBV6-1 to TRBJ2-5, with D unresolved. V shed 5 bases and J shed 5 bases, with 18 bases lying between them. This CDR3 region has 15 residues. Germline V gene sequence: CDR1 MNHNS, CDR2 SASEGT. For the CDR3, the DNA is TGTGCCAGCAGTTTTTGGGAACAGAGAGAGGAGACCCAGTACTTC. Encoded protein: CASSFWEQREETQYF.

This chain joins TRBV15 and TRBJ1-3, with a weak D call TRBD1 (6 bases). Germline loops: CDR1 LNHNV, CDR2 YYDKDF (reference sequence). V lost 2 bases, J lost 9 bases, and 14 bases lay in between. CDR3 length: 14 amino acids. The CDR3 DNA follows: TGTGCCACCAGCAGACGGACGGGACATGGCACCATATATTTT. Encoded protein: CATSRRTGHGTIYF.